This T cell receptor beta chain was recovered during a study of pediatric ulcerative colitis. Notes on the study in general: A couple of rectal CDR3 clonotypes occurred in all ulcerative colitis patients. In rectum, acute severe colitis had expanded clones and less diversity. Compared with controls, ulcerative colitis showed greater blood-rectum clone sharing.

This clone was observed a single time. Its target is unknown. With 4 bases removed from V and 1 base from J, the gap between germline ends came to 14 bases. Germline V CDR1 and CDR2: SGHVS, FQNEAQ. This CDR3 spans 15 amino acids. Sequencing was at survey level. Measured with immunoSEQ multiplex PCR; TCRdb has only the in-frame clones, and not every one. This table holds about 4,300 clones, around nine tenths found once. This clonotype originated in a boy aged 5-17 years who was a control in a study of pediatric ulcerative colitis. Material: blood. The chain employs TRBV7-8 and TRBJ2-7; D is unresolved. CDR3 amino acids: CASSSSSATSYEQYF. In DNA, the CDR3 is TGTGCCAGCAGCTCCTCGAGTGCCACTTCCTACGAGCAGTACTTC.